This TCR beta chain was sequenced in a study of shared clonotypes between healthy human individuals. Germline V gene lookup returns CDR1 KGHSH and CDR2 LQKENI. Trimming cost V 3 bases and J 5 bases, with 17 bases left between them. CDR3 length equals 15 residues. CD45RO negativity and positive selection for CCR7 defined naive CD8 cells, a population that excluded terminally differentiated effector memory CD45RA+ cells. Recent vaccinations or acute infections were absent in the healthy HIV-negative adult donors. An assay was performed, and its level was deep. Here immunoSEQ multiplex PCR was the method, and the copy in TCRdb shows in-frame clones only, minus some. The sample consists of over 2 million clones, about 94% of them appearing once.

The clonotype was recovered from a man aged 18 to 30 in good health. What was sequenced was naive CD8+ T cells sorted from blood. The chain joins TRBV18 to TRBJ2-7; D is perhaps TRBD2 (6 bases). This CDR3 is CASSPPSARGDEQYF. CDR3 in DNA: TGTGCCAGCTCACCGCCTAGCGCCAGAGGGGACGAGCAGTACTTC.